The 10 T cell receptor beta chains below were found in one sample sequenced in a study of blood T cell repertoires in COVID-19. Profiled with immunoSEQ multiplex PCR; TCRdb holds only in-frame clones, not every one. Here the sample spans more than 150,000 clones, almost 90% being singletons. What was sequenced was peripheral blood. These receptors were obtained from a man between 45 and 60 years old with acute or convalescent COVID-19.

The chain links TRBV9 to TRBJ1-2, with 7 positions matching TRBD1. The germline V gene encodes CDR1 SGDLS and CDR2 YYNGEE. The CDR3 covers 15 residues. With 0 bases clipped from V and 8 bases from J, the junction kept 10 bases outside the gene matches. The CDR3 spells CASSVATGEERGYTF. Written as DNA, the CDR3 is TGTGCCAGCAGCGTAGCCACAGGGGAAGAACGCGGCTACACCTTC.

This chain links TRBV15 with TRBJ2-1; 8 bases fit TRBD1. Germline V gives CDR1 LNHNV, CDR2 YYDKDF (reference sequence). With V trimmed by 7 bases and J by 7 bases, 12 bases remained unmatched. The CDR3 spans 15 residues. The CDR3 protein is CATNLRTGSWNEQFF. In DNA, the CDR3 is TGTGCCACCAATCTGAGGACAGGGTCATGGAATGAGCAGTTCTTC.

The genes are TRBV5-1 and TRBJ2-6, with D maybe TRBD1 (5 bases). The ends were cut back, 2 bases at V and 0 bases at J, with 9 bases in the middle. Per the germline V gene, CDR1 is SGHRS and CDR2 is YFSETQ. The CDR3 spans 16 residues. The CDR3 nucleotides read TGCGCCAGCAGCTTTACCAGGGACTCTGGGGCCAACGTCCTGACTTTC. The encoded protein is CASSFTRDSGANVLTF.

The chain joins TRBV18 to TRBJ2-5; tentative D call: TRBD2 (5 bases). The germline V and J ends were trimmed by 6 bases and 0 bases, with 8 bases remaining between them. This CDR3 region has 13 residues. Germline CDR1 and CDR2: KGHSH and LQKENI. The CDR3 coding sequence is TGTGCCAGCTCCGCGGGTTACCAAGAGACCCAGTACTTC. Residues: CASSAGYQETQYF.

This clone was recorded once. The chain uses TRBV9 and TRBJ2-3; 11 nucleotides line up with TRBD2. The CDR3 consists of 16 residues. Germline V gene sequence: CDR1 SGDLS, CDR2 YYNGEE. V was clipped by 0 bases and J by 4 bases; unmatched bases: 4. The DNA for the CDR3 is TGTGCCAGCAGCGTAGGAAATAGCGGGAGGGCAGATACGCAGTATTTT. Translating gives CASSVGNSGRADTQYF.

This clone appeared a single time. The rearrangement uses TRBV7-2 and TRBJ1-1; TRBD1 is a possible D gene (5 bases). The CDR3 is made up of 14 amino acids. Per germline, CDR1 SGHTA and CDR2 FQGNSA. Trimming took off 7 bases at V and 1 base at J, with 13 bases between the two ends. The CDR3, as DNA: TGTGCCAGCATCCCCGGGGGATCGAACACTGAAGCTTTCTTT. Translation gives CASIPGGSNTEAFF.

The chain couples TRBV11-2 to TRBJ1-1; D gene unclear. The CDR3 consists of 13 residues. Germline values: CDR1 SGHAT, CDR2 FQNNGV. V was pared by 4 bases and J by 0 bases, with 6 bases between. CDR3 sequence (DNA): TGTGCCAGCAGCTCCGGTTTGAACACTGAAGCTTTCTTT. Protein sequence: CASSSGLNTEAFF.

This clone came up once. This chain joins TRBV5-1 and TRBJ2-1, with TRBD2 matching over 8 bases. Germline V gives CDR1 SGHRS, CDR2 YFSETQ. The junction had 14 bases not matched to a gene; V was cut back by 0 bases and J by 3 bases. CDR3 length equals 19 residues. CDR3 residues: CASSLALGGRIRNYNEQFF. CDR3 coding DNA: TGCGCCAGCAGCTTGGCCCTCGGCGGGAGGATTCGCAACTACAATGAGCAGTTCTTC. Drawing the rest from reference TRBV5-1 and TRBJ2-1, the complete variable domain is KAGVTQTPRYLIKTRGQQVTLSCSPISGHRSVSWYQQTPGQGLQFLFEYFSETQRNKGNFPGRFSGRQFSNSRSEMNVSTLELGDSALYLCASSLALGGRIRNYNEQFFGPGTRLTVL.

J is TRBJ2-1 and V is TRBV7-6; 9 positions agree with TRBD2. Trimming cost V 2 bases and J 9 bases; bases outside gene matches: 11. CDR1 is SGHVS and CDR2 is FNYEAQ in the germline V gene. The CDR3 extends over 16 amino acids. The CDR3 is CASSLRGSGSGSEQFF. As DNA, the CDR3 is TGTGCCAGCAGCTTACGGGGTAGCGGGAGTGGTAGTGAGCAGTTCTTC.

The chain employs TRBV18 and TRBJ2-7, with 8 nucleotides matching TRBD1. The junction had 8 bases not matched to a gene; V was cut back by 4 bases and J by 0 bases. The germline V gene encodes CDR1 KGHSH and CDR2 LQKENI. The CDR3 sequence is 16 residues long. CDR3 in DNA: TGTGCCAGCTCACTCCTCTCCGGACAGGGCTCCTACGAGCAGTACGTC. Translation: CASSLLSGQGSYEQYV.